The 21 T cell receptor beta chains listed next were all sequenced from one sample in a study of T cell responses to AZD1222 COVID-19 vaccine. The method was immunoSEQ multiplex PCR; TCRdb's version includes in-frame clones alone and lacks a portion of them. The sample records 150,000 to 200,000 clones, approximately 94% being singletons. The specimen was peripheral blood, collected 28 days after the second AZD1222 dose. The receptor set was obtained from an adult who received the AZD1222 COVID-19 vaccine.

The sample holds one count of this clone. The CDR3 DNA reads TGTGCCAGCAGGCCCGGAGGGGCTGGAAACACCATATATTTT. Its translation: CASRPGGAGNTIYF. The chain uses TRBV2 and TRBJ1-3; tentatively, D is TRBD1 (5 bases). This CDR3 comprises 14 residues. Germline V lookup: CDR1 SNHLY, CDR2 FYNNEI. The ends were cut back, 6 bases at V and 2 bases at J, with 11 bases in the middle.

The rearrangement links TRBV11-2 to TRBJ2-3; no clear D. Germline lookup yields CDR1 SGHAT and CDR2 FQNNGV. The CDR3 has 13 amino acids. Trimming removed 0 bases at V and 2 bases at J, with 3 bases between. CDR3 DNA: TGTGCCAGCAGCTTAGATCCCACAGATACGCAGTATTTT. It translates to CASSLDPTDTQYF.

The gene calls are TRBV7-9 and TRBJ2-3; 7 bases align to TRBD1. CDR1 SEHNR and CDR2 FQNEAQ come from the germline V gene (reference sequence). This CDR3 is 15 amino acids long. V trimming: 6 bases; J trimming: 4 bases; junction bases outside the gene matches: 10. CDR3 sequence (DNA): TGTGCCAGCAGATCGGGACAGTCAAGGTCAGATACGCAGTATTTT. Its translation is CASRSGQSRSDTQYF.

The table lists this clone with a few counts. The V gene is TRBV3-1 (or the pseudogene TRBV3-2), the J gene TRBJ2-2, with a tentative D call TRBD1 (5 bases). The CDR3 totals 16 residues. Trimming removed 6 bases from V and 0 bases from J, with 14 bases in between. Germline V gene data show CDR1 as LGHDT and CDR2 as YNNKEL (reference sequence). CDR3 loop: CASRARGRANTGELFF. The DNA of the CDR3 is TGTGCCAGCAGGGCTAGGGGCAGGGCGAACACCGGGGAGCTGTTTTTT.

The chain carries TRBV29-1 and TRBJ2-7; TRBD2 matches 7 bases. This CDR3 is 15 amino acids long. Germline V gene data show CDR1 as SQVTM and CDR2 as ANQGSEA. The CDR3 reads CPVGRGQSGHYEQYF. CDR3 nucleotides: TGCCCAGTGGGGAGGGGTCAGAGCGGCCACTACGAGCAGTACTTC.

V usage is TRBV27 and J usage is TRBJ2-2; 9 nucleotides align to TRBD1. This CDR3 region has 15 residues. The J segment lost 7 bases and the V segment lost 3 bases, leaving 6 bases of the junction unmatched. From germline, CDR1 is MNHEY and CDR2 SMNVEV (reference sequence). CDR3 protein: CASSLAGTGIGELFF. Written as DNA, the CDR3 is TGTGCCAGCAGTTTGGCCGGGACAGGGATCGGGGAGCTGTTTTTT.

The V gene is TRBV7-9, the J gene TRBJ2-7; weak D call: TRBD2 (5 bases). Germline CDR1 reads SEHNR; CDR2 reads FQNEAQ (reference sequence). This CDR3 is built from 14 residues. With 3 bases removed from V and 0 bases from J, the gap between germline ends came to 9 bases. The CDR3 spells CASSLRETSYEQYF. The CDR3 bases are TGTGCCAGCAGCTTGAGGGAGACCTCCTACGAGCAGTACTTC.

This clone was picked up one time. The chain's CDR3 is CASSLWRGQPQHF. The CDR3 DNA follows: TGTGCCAGCAGTTTATGGCGGGGACAGCCCCAGCATTTT. J is TRBJ1-5 and V is TRBV27, with D uncertain. This CDR3 region has 13 residues. Trimming shortened V by 1 base and J by 7 bases, and 8 bases separated the two germline ends. Germline CDR1 is MNHEY and CDR2 is SMNVEV (reference sequence).

The rearrangement links TRBV5-1 to TRBJ2-3; 11 positions agree with TRBD2. The CDR3 extends over 15 amino acids. J gave up 1 base and V 7 bases, and 5 bases lay outside the gene matches. Germline V gives CDR1 SGHRS, CDR2 YFSETQ. DNA of the CDR3: TGCGCCAGCGGAAAACTAGCGGGGGGCACAGATACGCAGTATTTT. Encoded protein: CASGKLAGGTDTQYF.

The rearrangement uses TRBV5-8 and TRBJ1-1; TRBD1 aligns across 7 bases. This CDR3 is 16 amino acids long. The germline V gene encodes CDR1 SGHTS and CDR2 YDEGEE. The J segment lost 3 bases and the V segment lost 4 bases, leaving 12 bases of the junction unmatched. CDR3 sequence reads: CASSLGLQGLYTEAFF. The CDR3 nucleotides are TGTGCCAGCAGCCTAGGACTACAGGGGTTGTACACTGAAGCTTTCTTT.

The V gene is TRBV2, the J gene TRBJ1-2, with a weak D call TRBD1 (6 bases). Germline lookup yields CDR1 SNHLY and CDR2 FYNNEI. Trimming left V 5 bases short and J 4 bases short, with 11 bases between. This CDR3 is built from 13 residues. CDR3 in amino acids: CASSLRTVYGYTF. CDR3 sequence (DNA): TGTGCCAGCAGTCTACGGACAGTCTATGGCTACACCTTC.

The chain carries TRBV5-1 and TRBJ1-4; perhaps TRBD1 as D (6 bases). Trimming took 3 bases from V and 8 from J, leaving 17 bases between them. Germline CDR1 and CDR2: SGHRS and YFSETQ. The CDR3 is made up of 15 amino acids. The CDR3: CASSSPGVGEEKLFF. The CDR3, as DNA: TGCGCCAGCAGCTCCCCAGGGGTAGGTGAGGAAAAACTGTTTTTT. The whole variable domain, filled in from reference TRBV5-1 and TRBJ1-4, reads KAGVTQTPRYLIKTRGQQVTLSCSPISGHRSVSWYQQTPGQGLQFLFEYFSETQRNKGNFPGRFSGRQFSNSRSEMNVSTLELGDSALYLCASSSPGVGEEKLFFGSGTQLSVL.

The chain combines TRBV18 with TRBJ1-1; D is unclear. The CDR3 runs 13 residues. Germline V gene lookup returns CDR1 KGHSH and CDR2 LQKENI. The V end was cut by 2 bases, the J end by 11 bases, with 15 bases between. The CDR3 sequence is CASSPVDFRQAFF. CDR3 nucleotide sequence: TGTGCCAGCTCACCAGTCGATTTCCGTCAGGCTTTCTTT.

The genes are TRBV7-2 and TRBJ2-5, with D uncertain. The CDR3 runs 15 residues. Deletions cut 0 bases from V and 2 bases from J, with 10 bases between. The germline V gene has CDR1 SGHTA and CDR2 FQGNSA. The CDR3 spells CASSLARQLQETQYF. For the CDR3, the DNA is TGTGCCAGCAGCTTAGCTAGGCAGCTTCAAGAGACCCAGTACTTC.

The V call is TRBV11-2, the J call TRBJ1-6; 9 positions agree with TRBD1. V was clipped by 5 bases and J by 7 bases; unmatched bases: 6. The CDR3 runs to 15 residues. In germline, CDR1 is SGHAT, CDR2 FQNNGV. CDR3 amino acids: CASSITGTGNSPLHF. DNA of the CDR3: TGTGCCAGCAGCATAACCGGGACAGGGAATTCACCCCTCCACTTT.

This chain links TRBV7-2 with TRBJ1-1; D is unresolved. V lost 5 bases to trimming and J lost 3 bases, with 10 bases between them. Germline-derived CDR1 and CDR2 are SGHTA and FQGNSA. The CDR3 covers 13 residues. CDR3: CASSRNWDTEAFF. The CDR3 bases are TGTGCCAGCAGCCGTAACTGGGACACTGAAGCTTTCTTT. The variable domain in full, completed from reference TRBV7-2 and TRBJ1-1, reads GAGVSQSPSNKVTEKGKDVELRCDPISGHTALYWYRQSLGQGLEFLIYFQGNSAPDKSGLPSDRFSAERTGGSVSTLTIQRTQQEDSAVYLCASSRNWDTEAFFGQGTRLTVV.

This chain links TRBV5-6 with TRBJ2-3; maybe TRBD1 (5 bases). The CDR3 length is 14 residues. Germline loops: CDR1 SGHDT, CDR2 YYEEEE. Trimming cost V 0 bases and J 2 bases, with 7 bases left between them. The CDR3 region is CASSLAGPTDTQYF. In DNA form, the CDR3 reads TGTGCCAGCAGCTTGGCAGGGCCCACAGATACGCAGTATTTT. Full variable domain (rest looked up from reference TRBV5-6 and TRBJ2-3): DAGVTQSPTHLIKTRGQQVTLRCSPKSGHDTVSWYQQALGQGPQFIFQYYEEEERQRGNFPDRFSGHQFPNYSSELNVNALLLGDSALYLCASSLAGPTDTQYFGPGTRLTVL.

The chain couples TRBV29-1 to TRBJ1-2, with D perhaps matching TRBD1 (6 bases). The CDR3 loop spans 11 amino acids. With 7 bases removed from V and 12 bases from J, the gap between germline ends came to 18 bases. The germline gives CDR1 SQVTM, CDR2 ANQGSEA. The DNA for the CDR3 is TGCAGCGCCCCGATGCGGGGGCTTCACACCTTC. Its protein product is CSAPMRGLHTF.

This chain links TRBV4-3 with TRBJ1-4, with D perhaps TRBD1 (5 bases). The CDR3 covers 17 residues. The V end was cut by 0 bases, the J end by 10 bases, with 21 bases between. Germline V gene data show CDR1 as LGHNA and CDR2 as YSLEER. The CDR3 DNA sequence: TGCGCCAGCAGCCAAGATTCCCAGGGAGGTATCTCCGGAAAACTGTTTTTT. Amino acid sequence: CASSQDSQGGISGKLFF.

V is TRBV5-8 and J is TRBJ2-5; 14 nucleotides line up with TRBD2. This CDR3 region has 17 residues. Germline CDR1 is SGHTS and CDR2 is YDEGEE. V lost 4 bases and J lost 1; bases outside the gene matches: 6. CDR3 residues: CASSLGLAGGGQETQYF. Here the CDR3 DNA reads TGTGCCAGCAGCCTCGGACTAGCGGGGGGAGGCCAAGAGACCCAGTACTTC.

V is TRBV27 and J is TRBJ1-5, with D possibly matching TRBD1 (5 bases). The CDR3 runs 13 residues. The V gene lost 8 bases and the J gene lost 9 bases, with 17 bases spanning the gap. Germline values: CDR1 MNHEY, CDR2 SMNVEV (reference sequence). As DNA, the CDR3 is TGTGCCAGCGCCGGGACCTTCGGGCGGCCCCAGCATTTT. It codes for CASAGTFGRPQHF.